Listed below are T cell receptor beta chains from one sample, sequenced in a study of shared clonotypes between healthy human individuals. Profiling relied on immunoSEQ multiplex PCR, and the TCRdb table lists in-frame clones only, not all of them. The data hold about 2.4 million clones, with 80% to 95% observed a single time. The sequenced sample consisted of naive CD4+ T cells from PBMCs. The source of these receptors is a man between 18 and 29 years old in good health. Some clones in this sample may be carry-over from other donors' samples. Both conserved end residues are part of each CDR3. A D gene is named only where the DNA matches it firmly. Not every row has a clone size; where given, it reads once, few, many or a size class.

>.|TRBJ2-6|TRBV29-1|.
TGCAGCGCTCTCGTAGGGTTTGGGGCCAACGTCCTGACTTTC
CSALVGFGANVLTF
>.|TRBJ2-1|TRBV4-2|TRBD2
TGTGCCAGCAGCCAAGAGGATGGGCTAGCGGGAGGCTTGTTCTTC
CASSQEDGLAGGLFF
>once|TRBJ1-2|TRBV4-1|TRBD1
TGCGCCAGCAGTCATACCCCGGGACAGGGTTCTCTGGGCTACACCTTC
CASSHTPGQGSLGYTF
>.|TRBJ2-7|TRBV15|TRBD1
TGTGCCACCAGCAGAGGGGGGACAGGGCCGTACGAGCAGTACTTC
CATSRGGTGPYEQYF
>.|TRBJ2-1|TRBV11-2|TRBD1
TGTGCCAGCAGGCCTGGGGGACAGGGGGCATATGAGCAGTTCTTC
CASRPGGQGAYEQFF
>.|TRBJ2-7|TRBV5-6|TRBD2
TGTGCCAGCAGCTCGATTTTGACTAGCGGGTACGAGCAGTACTTC
CASSSILTSGYEQYF
>.|TRBJ1-5|TRBV29-1|.
TGCAGCGTCCTGGACCGAGGCAATCAGCCCCAGCATTTT
CSVLDRGNQPQHF
>.|TRBJ2-1|TRBV7-2|.
TGTGCCAGCAGCTTAGGGGTAGCGAACTACAATGAGCAGTTCTTC
CASSLGVANYNEQFF
>.|TRBJ1-3|TRBV7-2|TRBD1
TGTGCCAGCAGCTGGGACAGGGGTGGAAACACCATATATTTT
CASSWDRGGNTIYF
>.|TRBJ2-1|TRBV28|.
TGTGCCAGCAGTTTAATTAAGAATGAGCAGTTCTTC
CASSLIKNEQFF
>.|TRBJ2-2|TRBV19|.
TGTGCCAGTAACTACCGGGACCGGGACACCGGGGAGCTGTTTTTT
CASNYRDRDTGELFF
>once|TRBJ2-7|TRBV28|.
TGTGCCAGCAAAATCAGCGGGCCCTCCTACGAGCAGTACTTC
CASKISGPSYEQYF
>.|TRBJ2-3|TRBV28|.
TGTGCCAGCAGTTTATACCCAGATACGCAGTATTTT
CASSLYPDTQYF
>.|TRBJ2-7|TRBV14|.
TGTGCCAGCAGCCAAACGCGGTCCTACGAGCAGTACTTC
CASSQTRSYEQYF
>.|TRBJ2-3|TRBV7-3|TRBD2
TGTGCCAGCAGCTTACTGGCGGGAGCTGGTACGGATACGCAGTATTTT
CASSLLAGAGTDTQYF
>.|TRBJ2-7|TRBV9|.
TGTGCCAGCAGCGTAGAAGGAGGGAACGAGCAGTACTTC
CASSVEGGNEQYF
>.|TRBJ1-6|TRBV7-9|.
TGTGCCAGCAGCTTAGAGAGGGGATCACCCCTCCACTTT
CASSLERGSPLHF
>.|TRBJ2-7|TRBV5-1|.
TGCGCCAGCAGCCCTGGGACTTTAGGCGAGCAGTACTTC
CASSPGTLGEQYF
>.|TRBJ1-1|TRBV18|.
TGTGCCAGCTCACCAGTGATGAACACTGAAGCTTTCTTT
CASSPVMNTEAFF
>.|TRBJ1-5|TRBV5-6|.
TGTGCCAGCAGCTTCCGGGGTTCGAGGTATAGCAATCAGCCCCAGCATTTT
CASSFRGSRYSNQPQHF
>.|TRBJ2-4|TRBV10-3|.
TGTGCCATCAGTGAGCTTGGGCAGGGGCAAAACATTCAGTACTTC
CAISELGQGQNIQYF
>once|TRBJ1-1|TRBV7-6|.
TGTGCCAGCAGCTTAACAGTCAGGCTTCACACTGAAGCTTTCTTT
CASSLTVRLHTEAFF
>.|TRBJ2-7|TRBV7-2|TRBD2
TGTGCCAGCAGCAGGGGACTAGCGGGACAAAGCTCCTACGAGCAGTACTTC
CASSRGLAGQSSYEQYF
>.|TRBJ2-1|TRBV18|.
TGTGCCAGCTCATCAAGACAGAAAGGATTCTCCTACAATGAGCAGTTCTTC
CASSSRQKGFSYNEQFF
>.|TRBJ2-1|TRBV7-2|TRBD2
TGTGCCAGCAGCTTAGTATGGTCTAGCGGGAGTAACCAGTTCTTC
CASSLVWSSGSNQFF
>.|TRBJ2-7|TRBV13|TRBD2
TGTGCCAGCAGCCCCCGGACTAGCGGGAGGAAGTCCTACGAGCAGTACTTC
CASSPRTSGRKSYEQYF
>.|TRBJ2-3|TRBV5-1|TRBD2
TGCGCCAGCAGCTTGGTGGCTAGCGGGAGTGGGGATACGCAGTATTTT
CASSLVASGSGDTQYF
>.|TRBJ1-1|TRBV7-2|.
TGTGCCAGCAAATCGGGCCCCAGGGAGAACACTGAAGCTTTCTTT
CASKSGPRENTEAFF
>.|TRBJ2-5|TRBV18|TRBD2
TGTGCCAGCTCACCACTGACTAGCGGGATCCAAGAGACCCAGTACTTC
CASSPLTSGIQETQYF
>.|TRBJ2-2|TRBV7-3|TRBD2
TGTGCCAGCAGCCGGTGGGGAGGGTCCGGGGAGCTGTTTTTT
CASSRWGGSGELFF
>.|TRBJ1-2|TRBV5-4|.
TGTGCCAGCAGCATAGACAGCTATGGCTACACCTTC
CASSIDSYGYTF
>.|TRBJ2-5|TRBV30|.
TGTGCCTGGAGGGAAGAGACCCAGTACTTC
CAWREETQYF
>.|TRBJ2-7|TRBV4-3|.
TGCGCCAGCAGCCAAGAAGGGCCAGGCTACGAGCAGTACTTC
CASSQEGPGYEQYF
>.|TRBJ2-2|TRBV6-5|.
TGTGCCAGCAGTTACCGCCCGTCGAACACCGGGGAGCTGTTTTTT
CASSYRPSNTGELFF
>.|TRBJ2-5|TRBV9|TRBD2
TGTGCCAGCAGCGTAGAGCGACTAGCGGGAGGGAAGAGGACTCAAGAGACCCAGTACTTC
CASSVERLAGGKRTQETQYF
>.|TRBJ1-2|TRBV2|TRBD1
TGTGTCAGCAGCTTAGACAGGGTCAACTATGGCTACACCTTC
CVSSLDRVNYGYTF
>.|TRBJ1-4|TRBV4-1|.
TGCGCCAGCAGCCAAGGCTTACAGGAAAAACTGTTTTTT
CASSQGLQEKLFF
>once|TRBJ2-7|TRBV18|.
TGTGCCAGCTCCCAAGGGGTGGGAGGCGTGATATCCTACGAGCAGTACTTC
CASSQGVGGVISYEQYF
>.|TRBJ2-2|TRBV5-1|.
TGCGCCAGCAGCTCGACAGTGAACACCGGGGAGCTGTTTTTT
CASSSTVNTGELFF
>.|TRBJ2-3|TRBV15|TRBD2
TGTGCCACCAGCAGTGGGAGGGGTACGCAGTATTTT
CATSSGRGTQYF
>.|TRBJ1-2|TRBV9|.
TGTGCCAGCAGCGGGACGGGGGATGGCTACACCTTC
CASSGTGDGYTF